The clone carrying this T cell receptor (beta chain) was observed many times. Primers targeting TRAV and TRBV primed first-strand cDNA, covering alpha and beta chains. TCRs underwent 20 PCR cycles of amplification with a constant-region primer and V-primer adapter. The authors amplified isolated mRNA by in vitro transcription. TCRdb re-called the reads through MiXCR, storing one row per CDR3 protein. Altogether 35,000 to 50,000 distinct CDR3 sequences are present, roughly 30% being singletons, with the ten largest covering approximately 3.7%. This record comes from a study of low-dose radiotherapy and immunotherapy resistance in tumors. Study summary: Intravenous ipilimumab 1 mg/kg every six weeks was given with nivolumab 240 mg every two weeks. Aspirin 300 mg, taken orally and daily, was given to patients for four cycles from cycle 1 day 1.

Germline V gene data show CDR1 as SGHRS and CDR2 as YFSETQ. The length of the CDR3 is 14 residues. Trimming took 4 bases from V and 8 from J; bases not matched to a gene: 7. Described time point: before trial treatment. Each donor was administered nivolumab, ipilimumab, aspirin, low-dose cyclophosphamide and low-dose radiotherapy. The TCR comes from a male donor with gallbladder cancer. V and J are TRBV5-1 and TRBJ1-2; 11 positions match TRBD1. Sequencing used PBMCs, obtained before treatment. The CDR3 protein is CASSGRTGGGGYTF. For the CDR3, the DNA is TGCGCCAGCAGCGGGAGGACAGGGGGCGGCGGCTACACCTTC.